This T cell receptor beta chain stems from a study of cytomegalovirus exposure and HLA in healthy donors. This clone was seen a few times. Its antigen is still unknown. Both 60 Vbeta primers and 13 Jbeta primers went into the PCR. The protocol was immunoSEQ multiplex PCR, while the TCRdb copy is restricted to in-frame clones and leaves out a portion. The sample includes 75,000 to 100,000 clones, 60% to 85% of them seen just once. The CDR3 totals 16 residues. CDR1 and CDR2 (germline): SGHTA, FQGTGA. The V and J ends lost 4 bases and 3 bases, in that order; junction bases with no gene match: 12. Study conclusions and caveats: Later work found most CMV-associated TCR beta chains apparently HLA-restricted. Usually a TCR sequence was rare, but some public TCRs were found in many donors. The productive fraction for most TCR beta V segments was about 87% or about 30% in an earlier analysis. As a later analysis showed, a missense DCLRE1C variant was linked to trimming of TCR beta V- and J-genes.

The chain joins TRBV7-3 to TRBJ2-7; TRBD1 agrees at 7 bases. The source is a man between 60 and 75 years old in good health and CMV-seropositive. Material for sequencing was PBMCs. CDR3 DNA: TGTGCCAGCAGCTACACTAGAGGACAGGCCCTCTACGAGCAGTACTTC. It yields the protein CASSYTRGQALYEQYF.